These 24 T cell receptor beta chains came from one sample sequenced in a study of T cell repertoires in cytomegalovirus infection. TCRdb ran MiXCR on the reads and lists one entry per CDR3 protein. The data contain 100,000 or so distinct CDR3 sequences, 15% to 20% of them singletons. What was sequenced was PBMCs. The receptors shown here come from a human donor in good health (CMV status not recorded). Some clones in this sample may be carry-over from other donors' samples.

This clonotype came up once. The chain is built from TRBV28 and TRBJ1-5; no firm D call. V lost 7 bases and J 3 bases, leaving 10 bases between the germline ends. CDR1 MDHEN and CDR2 SYDVKM come from the germline V gene. This CDR3 spans 13 amino acids. This CDR3 is CASMIRSNQPQHF. The CDR3 nucleotides are TGTGCCAGCATGATCAGATCCAATCAGCCCCAGCATTTT. Filled out from reference TRBV28 and TRBJ1-5, the complete variable domain reads DVKVTQSSRYLVKRTGEKVFLECVQDMDHENMFWYRQDPGLGLRLIYFSYDVKMKEKGDIPEGYSVSREKKERFSLILESASTNQTSMYLCASMIRSNQPQHFGDGTRLSIL.

This clonotype was seen a few times. The chain links TRBV6-2 or TRBV6-3 to TRBJ2-2, with D unclear. Trimming removed 4 bases from V and 3 bases from J, with 9 bases in between. The germline V gene encodes CDR1 MNHEY and CDR2 SVGEGT. The CDR3 loop spans 14 amino acids. The CDR3 nucleotides are TGTGCCAGCAGTTGGGTTCTGCACACCGGGGAGCTGTTTTTT. Translated, it gives CASSWVLHTGELFF.

This clonotype was seen many times. The rearrangement joins TRBV28 to TRBJ1-1; 10 bases map to TRBD1. The CDR3 runs 14 residues. V was clipped by 11 bases and J by 6 bases; unmatched bases: 12. The germline CDR1 and CDR2 sequences are MDHEN and SYDVKM. The CDR3 DNA is TGTGCCCTCCGACAGGGGGCCAGTAGGTCTGAAGCTTTCTTT. This codes for CALRQGASRSEAFF.

The sample holds many counts of this clonotype. The chain couples TRBV2 to TRBJ2-1; 7 bases match TRBD2. Losses at the gene ends were 6 bases for V and 10 bases for J; bases not matched to a gene: 9. CDR1 and CDR2 (germline): SNHLY, FYNNEI. The CDR3 contains 13 residues. The CDR3 coding sequence is TGTGCCAGCAGGACCGGAACTAGCGCCGAGCAGTTCTTC. It translates to CASRTGTSAEQFF. Combining the CDR3 with reference TRBV2 and TRBJ2-1 gives the whole variable domain EPEVTQTPSHQVTQMGQEVILRCVPISNHLYFYWYRQILGQKVEFLVSFYNNEISEKSEIFDDQFSVERPDGSNFTLKIRSTKLEDSAMYFCASRTGTSAEQFFGPGTRLTVL.

This clonotype was seen many times. The rearrangement joins TRBV7-2 to TRBJ2-7; 15 nucleotides align to TRBD2. The CDR3 extends over 16 amino acids. Germline CDR1 reads SGHTA; CDR2 reads FQGNSA. With 6 bases clipped from V and 2 bases from J, the junction kept 5 bases outside the gene matches. The CDR3 DNA sequence: TGTGCCAGCAGAATAGGACTAGCGGGGGGGACCTACGAGCAGTACTTC. Amino acid sequence: CASRIGLAGGTYEQYF.

The rearrangement uses TRBV28 and TRBJ1-2; D is unclear. Germline CDR1 is MDHEN and CDR2 is SYDVKM. The V end lost 5 bases, the J end lost 8 bases, and 9 bases lay between the germline ends. This CDR3 comprises 11 residues. Here the CDR3 reads CASSPRTGYTF. The DNA of the CDR3 is TGTGCCAGCAGTCCCCGGACGGGCTACACCTTC.

Turning to this clonotype: An end of the junction differs from the germline gene, which may be a read error. CDR3 DNA sequence: TGTGCCAGCAGCATAGGGGCTGACTATCGCTACACCTTC. Translated: CASSIGADYRYTF. The genes are TRBV7-2 and TRBJ1-2; D possibly corresponds to TRBD1 (5 bases). The germline gives CDR1 SGHTA, CDR2 FQGNSA. The CDR3 spans 13 residues.

The rearrangement joins TRBV19 to TRBJ1-4, with TRBD1 as a possible D gene (6 bases). Germline CDR1 LNHDA, CDR2 SQIVND (reference sequence). The CDR3 totals 16 residues. The V end lost 6 bases, the J end lost 8 bases, and 22 bases lay between the germline ends. CDR3 in amino acids: CASRYRLGGLSEKLFF. The CDR3 nucleotides are TGTGCCAGTAGATACCGGTTGGGGGGCCTTTCGGAAAAACTGTTTTTT.

The rearrangement uses TRBV30 and TRBJ1-3; D call uncertain. The germline V gene has CDR1 GTSNPN and CDR2 SVGIG (reference sequence). CDR3 length: 15 amino acids. V was trimmed by 0 bases and J by 2 bases, leaving 11 bases between them. The CDR3 reads CAWSVLSGAGNTIYF. CDR3 sequence (DNA): TGTGCCTGGAGTGTACTCTCCGGGGCTGGAAACACCATATATTTT.

The chain links TRBV6-2 or TRBV6-3 to TRBJ1-1, with D possibly matching TRBD1 (5 bases). Trimming took off 2 bases at V and 6 bases at J, with 13 bases between the two ends. Germline CDR1 reads MNHEY; CDR2 reads SVGEGT. The CDR3 is 14 amino acids. The CDR3 protein is CASSYGREGAEAFF. In DNA form, the CDR3 reads TGTGCCAGCAGTTACGGGCGGGAAGGGGCTGAAGCTTTCTTT.

This clonotype has only a few counts. The chain joins TRBV2 to TRBJ1-6, with D maybe TRBD1 (5 bases). This CDR3 is 14 amino acids long. V lost 7 bases, J lost 10 bases, and 17 bases lay in between. Germline CDR1 and CDR2: SNHLY and FYNNEI. The CDR3 bases are TGTGCCAGCACTCAGGAGGGGAGGGAATCACCCCTCCACTTT. It yields the protein CASTQEGRESPLHF.

This chain connects TRBV20-1 to TRBJ2-2; 9 positions agree with TRBD2. Unmatched junction bases numbered 7, after V lost 5 bases and J lost 0 bases. The CDR3 has 16 residues. CDR1 is DFQATT, CDR2 SNEGSKA, per germline (reference sequence). The CDR3 DNA reads TGCAGTGCTCCTGGACTAGCGAATTCGAACACCGGGGAGCTGTTTTTT. Translation: CSAPGLANSNTGELFF.

This clonotype was observed a few times. The rearrangement joins TRBV7-3 to TRBJ2-7; 8 bases agree with TRBD1. The V and J ends lost 5 bases and 5 bases, in that order; junction bases with no gene match: 8. Germline V gene data show CDR1 as SGHTA and CDR2 as FQGTGA. The CDR3 contains 14 residues. The CDR3 protein is CASSPNLQGDEQYF. CDR3 nucleotide sequence: TGTGCCAGCAGCCCCAATCTACAGGGGGACGAGCAGTACTTC.

The V call is TRBV20-1, the J call TRBJ1-4; no firm D call. CDR1 and CDR2 from the germline V gene are DFQATT and SNEGSKA (reference sequence). V shed 6 bases and J shed 8 bases, with 16 bases lying between them. CDR3 length: 13 residues. This CDR3 is CSAYGPLGEKLFF. CDR3 bases: TGCAGTGCGTACGGGCCCTTGGGCGAAAAACTGTTTTTT.

This clonotype appeared a few times. The chain combines TRBV6-2 or TRBV6-3 with TRBJ1-1, with 7 bases that match TRBD1. CDR1 and CDR2 (germline): MNHEY, SVGEGT. The CDR3 consists of 18 residues. Losses at the gene ends were 2 bases for V and 5 bases for J; bases not matched to a gene: 17. The CDR3 is CASSYLPGQNAISTEAFF. The CDR3 nucleotides read TGTGCCAGCAGTTACCTACCGGGACAGAACGCGATCTCAACTGAAGCTTTCTTT.

This clonotype appeared many times. The V gene is TRBV12-3 or TRBV12-4, the J gene TRBJ2-7, with 10 bases aligning to TRBD1. The CDR3 extends over 14 amino acids. V trimming: 7 bases; J trimming: 6 bases; junction bases outside the gene matches: 9. As DNA, the CDR3 is TGTGCCAGCACCTTGGGACAGGGGTTTTCCGAGCAGTACTTC. It specifies CASTLGQGFSEQYF.

The rearrangement joins TRBV10-3 to TRBJ1-1; TRBD1 matches 7 bases. The CDR3 spans 13 residues. Germline V gene lookup returns CDR1 ENHRY and CDR2 SYGVKD. Unmatched junction bases numbered 6, after V lost 8 bases and J lost 3 bases. CDR3: CAIGRDSYTEAFF. The CDR3, as DNA: TGTGCCATCGGTAGGGACAGCTACACTGAAGCTTTCTTT.

This clonotype came up many times. The chain links TRBV12-5 to TRBJ1-5; D uncertain. Trimming cost V 5 bases and J 0 bases, with 20 bases left between them. CDR3 size: 18 residues. Germline CDR1 LGHNT, CDR2 FRNRAP. CDR3 in DNA: TGTGCTAGTGGTCCAGGATCCCGGACGGCTTATAGCAATCAGCCCCAGCATTTT. Encoded protein: CASGPGSRTAYSNQPQHF. The full variable domain, with the rest looked up from reference TRBV12-5 and TRBJ1-5, is DARVTQTPRHKVTEMGQEVTMRCQPILGHNTVFWYRQTMMQGLELLAYFRNRAPLDDSGMPKDRFSAEMPDATLATLKIQPSEPRDSAVYFCASGPGSRTAYSNQPQHFGDGTRLSIL.

This sequence joins TRBV2 and TRBJ2-3, with a weak D call TRBD1 (6 bases). Germline CDR1 SNHLY, CDR2 FYNNEI. V dropped 3 bases and J dropped 3 bases, with 13 bases sitting between them. The CDR3 loop spans 15 amino acids. The CDR3 DNA sequence: TGTGCCAGCAGTGATGGCGTCAGGGGAACAGATACGCAGTATTTT. It yields the protein CASSDGVRGTDTQYF.

In this sample, this clonotype turned up many times. CDR3 loop: CASSFELAANEQFF. The CDR3 nucleotides read TGTGCCAGCAGCTTTGAACTAGCGGCTAATGAGCAGTTCTTC. The V call is TRBV11-2, the J call TRBJ2-1; 8 positions match TRBD2. This CDR3 spans 14 amino acids. V lost 3 bases, J lost 7 bases, and 5 bases stayed unmatched. Germline V lookup: CDR1 SGHAT, CDR2 FQNNGV.

This clonotype was picked up many times. The chain couples TRBV7-2 to TRBJ2-2; D is uncertain. With 5 bases removed from V and 7 bases from J, the gap between germline ends came to 14 bases. The V gene's germline CDR1 is SGHTA and CDR2 FQGNSA. The CDR3 sequence is 14 residues long. The CDR3 spells CASSPFSSSGELFF. The CDR3 DNA reads as TGTGCCAGCAGCCCCTTTTCCAGCAGCGGGGAGCTGTTTTTT.

This clonotype was counted a few times. This chain links TRBV28 with TRBJ1-2, with D uncertain. CDR3 length equals 12 residues. Germline assignment: CDR1 MDHEN and CDR2 SYDVKM. Trimming cost V 8 bases and J 3 bases, with 10 bases left between them. The CDR3 spells CASHHRDYGYTF. The CDR3, as DNA: TGTGCCAGCCATCACCGAGACTATGGCTACACCTTC.

This chain connects TRBV20-1 to TRBJ2-3, with TRBD2 identical over 8 bases. The trim removed 5 bases at V and 0 bases at J, leaving 10 bases unmatched. CDR3 length equals 16 residues. Germline V CDR1 and CDR2: DFQATT, SNEGSKA (reference sequence). The CDR3 region is CSAGRGDPTSTDTQYF. CDR3 DNA sequence: TGCAGTGCTGGGCGGGGGGACCCGACTAGCACAGATACGCAGTATTTT.

The chain recombines TRBV28 with TRBJ2-7; D is perhaps TRBD2 (6 bases). The CDR3 runs 14 residues. Looked up from germline, CDR1 is MDHEN and CDR2 is SYDVKM. With 6 bases removed from V and 2 bases from J, the gap between germline ends came to 14 bases. This CDR3 reads CASRLGGVTYEQYF. As DNA, the CDR3 is TGTGCCAGCAGGCTGGGGGGAGTCACCTACGAGCAGTACTTC.